These 18 T cell receptor beta chains share one sample of origin, sequenced in a study of blood T cell repertoires in COVID-19 (TCRdb year 2020). The library was prepared using the immunoSEQ multiplex PCR assay. The table comes from immuneACCESS by way of TCRdb, which keeps in-frame sequences with V and J called. Part of the clones is missing from these tables; in studies checked, under half for an unresolved V gene and the rest for unknown reasons. For this sample the table gives a few hundred thousand clones, of which around nine tenths were detected only once. The ten largest make up roughly 1.2% of the sample. The sequenced sample consisted of PBMCs or T cells enriched from blood (not recorded which). Receptors originate from a woman aged 18-29 years who had recovered from COVID-19.

On this clone: The junction differs from germline at one of its ends, possibly a read error. The chain recombines TRBV2 with TRBJ2-2; 7 bases are shared with TRBD1. CDR3 size: 13 residues. The germline gives CDR1 SNHLY, CDR2 FYNNEI. The CDR3 DNA reads TGTGCCAGCAGTGAGGTCGGCGGTGACAGGGTGATTTTT. The encoded protein is CASSEVGGDRVIF.

V and J are TRBV19 and TRBJ2-7, with D perhaps matching TRBD2 (6 bases). V shed 5 bases and J shed 3 bases, with 20 bases lying between them. Germline V gives CDR1 LNHDA, CDR2 SQIVND (reference sequence). This CDR3 is 16 amino acids long. CDR3 sequence reads: CASSLPSGYRDYEQYF. CDR3 coding DNA: TGTGCCAGTAGTCTTCCCAGCGGGTATCGGGACTACGAGCAGTACTTC.

The chain employs TRBV2 and TRBJ2-3, with 7 bases fitting TRBD2. The V and J ends lost 10 bases and 4 bases, in that order; junction bases with no gene match: 5. Germline V gene data show CDR1 as SNHLY and CDR2 as FYNNEI. This CDR3 comprises 12 residues. CDR3 amino acids: CATGRGSDTQYF. CDR3 DNA sequence: TGTGCCACTGGGCGGGGGTCAGATACGCAGTATTTT.

The V call is TRBV12-3 or TRBV12-4, the J call TRBJ2-7, with D tentatively TRBD1 (5 bases). CDR3 length: 13 amino acids. The V and J ends lost 5 bases and 2 bases respectively, with 10 bases between them. The CDR3 region is CASSGLGPYEQYF. The CDR3, as DNA: TGTGCCAGCAGTGGCTTGGGGCCCTACGAGCAGTACTTC.

This clone was seen once. This chain uses TRBV19 with TRBJ1-1; maybe TRBD1 (5 bases). CDR1 is LNHDA and CDR2 is SQIVND in the germline V gene (reference sequence). This CDR3 spans 14 amino acids. Trimming took 7 bases from V and 8 from J, leaving 20 bases between them. The CDR3 loop reads CASKVGGGRSEAFF. In DNA form, the CDR3 reads TGTGCCAGTAAAGTGGGGGGAGGGAGGTCAGAAGCTTTCTTT.

In DNA, the CDR3 is TGTGCCAGCAGCCAAATAACAGGGGGCGATGGCTACACCTTC. It specifies CASSQITGGDGYTF. V gene TRBV7-2 combines with J gene TRBJ1-2, with TRBD1 identical over 9 bases. The CDR3 runs to 14 residues. V lost 5 bases, J lost 6 bases, and 7 bases stayed unmatched. Germline CDR1 is SGHTA and CDR2 is FQGNSA.

The chain recombines TRBV6-4 with TRBJ1-5; D not resolved. Germline-derived CDR1 and CDR2 are MRHNA and SNTAGT. The CDR3 covers 13 residues. V shed 5 bases and J shed 0 bases, with 5 bases lying between them. The CDR3 is CASSPGSNQPQHF. CDR3 in DNA: TGTGCCAGCAGTCCAGGTAGCAATCAGCCCCAGCATTTT.

The chain is built from TRBV29-1 and TRBJ1-1; the D gene is possibly TRBD1 (6 bases). CDR1 SQVTM and CDR2 ANQGSEA come from the germline V gene. The length of the CDR3 is 13 residues. V dropped 3 bases and J dropped 4 bases, with 12 bases sitting between them. The DNA for the CDR3 is TGCAGCGTTGAGCAGGGGAGTAGCACTGAAGCTTTCTTT. Translated: CSVEQGSSTEAFF.

The V call is TRBV19, the J call TRBJ1-1; D is unclear. The germline CDR1 and CDR2 sequences are LNHDA and SQIVND (reference sequence). Trimming took 5 bases from V and 1 from J, leaving 8 bases between them. This CDR3 has 13 amino acids. The CDR3 spells CASSGTTNTEAFF. As DNA, the CDR3 is TGTGCCAGTAGTGGTACAACGAACACTGAAGCTTTCTTT.

This clone has more than one count but fewer than ten. CDR3 sequence: CAISEGHEKLFF. CDR3 coding DNA: TGTGCCATCAGTGAGGGGCATGAAAAACTGTTTTTT. The chain carries TRBV10-3 and TRBJ1-4; D gene ambiguous. V lost 2 bases, J lost 6 bases, and 4 bases lay in between. The germline V gene encodes CDR1 ENHRY and CDR2 SYGVKD. There are 12 residues in the CDR3.

The chain has TRBV2 and TRBJ2-2; a weak D match, TRBD1 (5 bases). Between the trimmed V and J ends, which lost 5 bases and 0 bases, there was a span of 16 bases. Germline V gene data show CDR1 as SNHLY and CDR2 as FYNNEI. This CDR3 has 17 amino acids. CDR3 residues: CASSYPNGRANTGELFF. CDR3 coding DNA: TGTGCCAGCAGTTATCCTAACGGCAGGGCGAACACCGGGGAGCTGTTTTTT.

The chain employs TRBV11-2 and TRBJ2-3; possibly TRBD2 for D (6 bases). Germline CDR1 is SGHAT and CDR2 is FQNNGV. The CDR3 has 13 residues. Trimming stripped 1 base from V and 6 bases from J, with 8 bases between. As DNA, the CDR3 is TGTGCCAGCAGCTTAGGGGCGGGGGATACGCAGTATTTT. Translation: CASSLGAGDTQYF.

The chain has TRBV25-1 and TRBJ2-3; D uncertain. V lost 4 bases and J 4 bases, leaving 9 bases between the germline ends. Germline assignment: CDR1 MGHDK and CDR2 SYGVNS. The CDR3 is made up of 13 amino acids. The CDR3 region is CASSGVISDTQYF. In DNA, the CDR3 is TGTGCCAGCAGTGGAGTTATATCAGATACGCAGTATTTT.

This chain uses TRBV18 with TRBJ2-2, with 9 bases that match TRBD1. The V segment lost 5 bases and the J segment 4 bases; nucleotides outside the gene matches: 5. CDR1 and CDR2 from the germline V gene are KGHSH and LQKENI. The CDR3 totals 15 residues. CDR3 DNA: TGTGCCAGCTCAGCTACAGGGGGCTTCACCGGGGAGCTGTTTTTT. This encodes CASSATGGFTGELFF.

This chain joins TRBV4-3 and TRBJ1-2; TRBD1 matches at 7 bases. This CDR3 is built from 18 residues. J gave up 1 base and V 4 bases, and 15 bases lay outside the gene matches. Germline V CDR1 and CDR2: LGHNA, YSLEER. The CDR3 nucleotides are TGCGCCAGCAGCCCAGAGTGGACAGGCGCCACTCTTAACTATGGCTACACCTTC. It specifies CASSPEWTGATLNYGYTF.

The rearrangement joins TRBV11-3 to TRBJ2-7; D is perhaps TRBD1 or TRBD2 (6 bases each). The CDR3 extends over 15 amino acids. The germline V gene has CDR1 SGHNT and CDR2 YENEEA. V lost 5 bases and J lost 2, with 16 bases in between. The CDR3 region has the DNA TGTGCCAGCAGCCTAGGGGGGCAGGCCACCTACGAGCAGTACTTC. Its protein is CASSLGGQATYEQYF.

This clone was observed a handful of times. The rearrangement uses TRBV24-1 and TRBJ1-2, with 9 bases that match TRBD1. Germline V CDR1 and CDR2: KGHDR, SFDVKD. The CDR3 is 16 residues long. With 3 bases clipped from V and 8 bases from J, the junction kept 12 bases outside the gene matches. CDR3 nucleotide sequence: TGTGCCACCAGTGATCGGTCGGGACAGGGCAACGAAGGCTACACCTTC. This sequence encodes CATSDRSGQGNEGYTF.

This chain joins TRBV19 and TRBJ2-5; perhaps TRBD2 as D (6 bases). The germline CDR1 and CDR2 sequences are LNHDA and SQIVND (reference sequence). The V and J ends lost 4 bases and 5 bases respectively, with 20 bases between them. The CDR3 totals 16 residues. The CDR3 DNA is TGTGCCAGTAGTAGCTTGGCGGGACTCCCCGGGGAGACCCAGTACTTC. Encoded protein: CASSSLAGLPGETQYF.